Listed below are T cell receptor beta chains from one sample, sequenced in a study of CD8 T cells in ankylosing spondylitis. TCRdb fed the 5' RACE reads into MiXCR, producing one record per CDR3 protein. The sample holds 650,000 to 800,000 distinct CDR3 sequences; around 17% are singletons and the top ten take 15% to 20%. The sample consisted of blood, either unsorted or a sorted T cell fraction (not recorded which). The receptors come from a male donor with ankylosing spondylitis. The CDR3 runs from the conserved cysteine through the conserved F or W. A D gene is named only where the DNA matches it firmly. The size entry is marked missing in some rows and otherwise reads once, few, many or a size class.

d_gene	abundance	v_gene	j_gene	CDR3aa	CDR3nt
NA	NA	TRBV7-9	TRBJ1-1	CASSLDTSMNTEAFF	TGTGCCAGCAGCTTAGACACCTCCATGAACACTGAAGCTTTCTTT
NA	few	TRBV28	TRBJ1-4	CASSPTREKLFF	TGTGCCAGCAGTCCCACGAGGGAAAAACTGTTTTTT
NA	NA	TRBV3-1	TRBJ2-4	CASSPSQRTLAKNIQYF	TGTGCCAGCAGCCCCAGCCAGCGGACACTAGCCAAAAACATTCAGTACTTC
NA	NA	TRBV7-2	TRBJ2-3	CASRRAGDTQYF	TGTGCCAGCAGGAGAGCGGGAGATACGCAGTATTTT
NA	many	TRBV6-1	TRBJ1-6	CASSESPGGHSPLHF	TGTGCCAGCAGTGAATCCCCTGGGGGCCATTCACCCCTCCACTTT
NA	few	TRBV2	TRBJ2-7	CASRVVLNEQYF	TGTGCCAGCCGGGTGGTTCTGAACGAGCAGTACTTC
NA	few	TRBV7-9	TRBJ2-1	CASSFRASYNEQFF	TGTGCCAGCAGCTTTAGGGCATCCTACAATGAGCAGTTCTTC
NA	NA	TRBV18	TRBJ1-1	CASSPRREDTEAFF	TGTGCCAGCTCACCACGCAGGGAAGACACTGAAGCTTTCTTT
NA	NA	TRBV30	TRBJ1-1	CAWSVAVVNTEAFF	TGTGCCTGGAGTGTTGCGGTGGTGAACACTGAAGCTTTCTTT
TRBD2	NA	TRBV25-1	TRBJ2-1	CASSESSWREDYNEQFF	TGTGCCAGCAGTGAATCCTCATGGCGGGAGGACTACAATGAGCAGTTCTTC
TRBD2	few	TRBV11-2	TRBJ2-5	CASSPIARAGNIQETQYF	TGTGCCAGCAGCCCCATCGCTAGAGCGGGGAATATCCAAGAGACCCAGTACTTC
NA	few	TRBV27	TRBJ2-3	CASSLSGTPLTDTQYF	TGTGCCAGCAGTTTATCTGGGACTCCCCTCACAGATACGCAGTATTTT
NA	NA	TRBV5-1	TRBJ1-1	CASSPGGVLKAFF	TGCGCCAGCAGCCCGGGAGGGGTCCTAAAAGCTTTCTTT
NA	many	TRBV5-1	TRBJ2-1	CASSLALSSYNEQFF	TGCGCCAGCAGCTTGGCCTTGAGCTCCTACAATGAGCAGTTCTTC
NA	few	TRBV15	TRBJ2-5	CATSRNRETQYF	TGTGCCACCAGCAGAAATAGAGAGACCCAGTACTTC
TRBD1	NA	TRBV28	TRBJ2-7	CASSLGPGGEQYF	TGTGCCAGCAGTTTAGGACCAGGGGGCGAGCAGTACTTC
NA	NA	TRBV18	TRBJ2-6	CASSLGRVSSGANVLTF	TGTGCCAGCTCACTTGGGCGAGTAAGCTCTGGGGCCAACGTCCTGACTTTC
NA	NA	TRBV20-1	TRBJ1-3	CSAREQFSNSGNTIYF	TGCAGTGCTAGAGAACAGTTCTCCAACTCTGGAAACACCATATATTTT
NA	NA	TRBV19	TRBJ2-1	CASSFGAWRGNEQFF	TGTGCCAGTAGTTTCGGGGCCTGGAGGGGAAATGAGCAGTTCTTC
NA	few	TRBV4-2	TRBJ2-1	CASSQHLWDSQEVPYNEQFF	TGTGCCAGCAGCCAACACCTATGGGACTCCCAGGAGGTGCCCTACAATGAGCAGTTCTTC
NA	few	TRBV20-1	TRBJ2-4	CSAEQGAKNIQYF	TGCAGTGCAGAACAGGGAGCCAAAAACATTCAGTACTTC
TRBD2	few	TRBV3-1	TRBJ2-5	CASSQERGFGLAGRQQETQYF	TGTGCCAGCAGCCAAGAGCGAGGTTTCGGACTAGCGGGGAGACAACAAGAGACCCAGTACTTC
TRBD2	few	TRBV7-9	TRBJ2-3	CASSSSGGLTDTQYF	TGTGCCAGCAGCTCAAGCGGGGGGCTTACAGATACGCAGTATTTT
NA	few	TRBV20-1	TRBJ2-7	CSARDLTGKTYEQYF	TGCAGTGCTAGAGATCTGACGGGAAAAACCTACGAGCAGTACTTC
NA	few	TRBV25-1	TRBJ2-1	CASSDRWAMDEQFF	TGTGCCAGCAGTGATCGTTGGGCGATGGATGAGCAGTTCTTC
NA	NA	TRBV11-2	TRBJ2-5	CASARGLKETQYF	TGTGCCAGCGCCCGGGGACTTAAAGAGACCCAGTACTTC
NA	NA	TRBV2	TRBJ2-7	CASLSSATYPYEQYF	TGTGCCAGCTTGTCAAGCGCCACCTACCCTTACGAGCAGTACTTC
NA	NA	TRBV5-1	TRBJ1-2	CASSLTPDGYGYTF	TGCGCCAGCAGCTTGACGCCGGACGGCTATGGCTACACCTTC
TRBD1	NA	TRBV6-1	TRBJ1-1	CASSPQGTDSEAFF	TGTGCCAGCAGTCCCCAGGGGACAGACAGTGAAGCTTTCTTT
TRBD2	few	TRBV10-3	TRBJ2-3	CAISEPPGGGRGDTQYF	TGTGCCATCAGTGAGCCCCCCGGGGGGGGGCGTGGAGATACGCAGTATTTT
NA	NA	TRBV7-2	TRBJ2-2	CASSLAPLFTMVGAGELFF	TGTGCCAGCAGCTTAGCCCCCCTCTTCACCATGGTGGGCGCCGGGGAGCTGTTTTTT
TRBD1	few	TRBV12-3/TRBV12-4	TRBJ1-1	CASSDRVENAFF	TGTGCCAGCAGTGACAGGGTGGAGAACGCTTTCTTT
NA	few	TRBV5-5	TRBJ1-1	CASSLVERGMNTEAFF	TGTGCCAGCAGCTTGGTGGAGCGGGGAATGAACACTGAAGCTTTCTTT
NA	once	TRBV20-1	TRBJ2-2	CSARRLERTGELFF	TGCAGTGCTAGAAGACTAGAGAGGACCGGGGAGCTGTTTTTT
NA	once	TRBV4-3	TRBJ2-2	CASSQEPLGGASTGELFF	TGCGCCAGCAGCCAAGAACCCCTCGGAGGGGCGAGCACCGGGGAGCTGTTTTTT
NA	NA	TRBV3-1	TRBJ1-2	CASSQYSTGTNYGYTF	TGTGCCAGCAGCCAGTACTCGACAGGAACTAACTATGGCTACACCTTC
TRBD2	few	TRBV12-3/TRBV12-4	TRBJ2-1	CASRPGTSGVGEQFF	TGTGCCAGCAGGCCGGGGACTAGCGGGGTAGGTGAGCAGTTCTTC
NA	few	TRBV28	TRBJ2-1	CASSKYRDYNEQFF	TGTGCCAGCAGTAAATACAGGGACTACAATGAGCAGTTCTTC
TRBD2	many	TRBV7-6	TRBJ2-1	CASSLVLAGDNEQFF	TGTGCCAGCAGCTTGGTTTTAGCGGGGGACAATGAGCAGTTCTTC
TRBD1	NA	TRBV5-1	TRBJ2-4	CASSSGTAYWSLAKNIQYF	TGCGCCAGCAGCTCCGGGACAGCCTATTGGAGTCTAGCCAAAAACATTCAGTACTTC
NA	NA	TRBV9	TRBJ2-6	CASSVGDIGANVLTF	TGTGCCAGCAGCGTAGGGGACATTGGGGCCAACGTCCTGACTTTC
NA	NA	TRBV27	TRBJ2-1	CASSSGTPQGGEQFF	TGTGCCAGCAGTTCCGGGACTCCGCAAGGCGGTGAGCAGTTCTTC
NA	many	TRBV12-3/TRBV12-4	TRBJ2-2	CASRPGGRELFF	TGTGCCAGCAGGCCAGGGGGGCGGGAGCTGTTTTTT
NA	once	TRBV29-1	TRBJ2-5	CSVEDLDDASETQYF	TGCAGCGTTGAAGATCTGGACGACGCCTCGGAGACCCAGTACTTC
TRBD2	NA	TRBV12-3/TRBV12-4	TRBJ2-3	CASTSVTSGSTDTQYF	TGTGCCAGCACCTCCGTGACTAGCGGGAGCACAGATACGCAGTATTTT
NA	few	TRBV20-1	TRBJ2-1	CSAPHWEISYNEQFF	TGCAGTGCTCCACATTGGGAGATCTCGTACAATGAGCAGTTCTTC
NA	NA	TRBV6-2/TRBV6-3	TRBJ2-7	CASSSDREDEQYF	TGTGCCAGCAGTTCAGACAGAGAAGACGAGCAGTACTTC
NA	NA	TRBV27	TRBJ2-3	CASSPWVAISTDTQYF	TGTGCCAGCAGTCCCTGGGTAGCGATAAGCACAGATACGCAGTATTTT
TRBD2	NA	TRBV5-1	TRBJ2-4	CASSLIAGVAKNIQYF	TGCGCCAGCAGCTTGATTGCGGGAGTGGCCAAAAACATTCAGTACTTC
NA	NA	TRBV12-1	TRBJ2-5	CASSFQGLAGTNQETQYF	TGTGCCAGCAGCTTTCAGGGCCTAGCGGGGACAAACCAAGAGACCCAGTACTTC
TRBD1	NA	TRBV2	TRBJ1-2	CASSEEDRPIRYTF	TGTGCCAGCAGTGAAGAGGACAGGCCGATTCGCTACACCTTC
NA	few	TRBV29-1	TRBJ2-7	CSVVRDSPYEQYF	TGCAGCGTTGTGAGGGACTCTCCCTACGAGCAGTACTTC
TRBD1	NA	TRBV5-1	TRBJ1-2	CASSLNTRQGHTF	TGCGCCAGCAGCTTGAACACTAGACAGGGGCACACCTTC
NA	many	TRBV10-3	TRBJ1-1	CAISESGTEAFF	TGTGCCATCAGTGAATCAGGCACTGAAGCTTTCTTT
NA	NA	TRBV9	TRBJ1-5	CASSPDSASNQPQHF	TGTGCCAGCTCGCCCGACTCGGCTAGCAATCAGCCCCAGCATTTT
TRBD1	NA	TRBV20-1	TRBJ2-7	CSASGTGVKYEQYF	TGCAGTGCTAGCGGGACAGGGGTTAAGTACGAGCAGTACTTC
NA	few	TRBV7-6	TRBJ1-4	CASSPGQFTTTNEKLFF	TGTGCCAGCAGCCCAGGCCAATTCACCACAACTAATGAAAAACTGTTTTTT
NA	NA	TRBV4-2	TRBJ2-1	CASSQFPLAGTYNEQFF	TGTGCCAGCAGCCAGTTCCCCCTAGCAGGTACTTACAATGAGCAGTTCTTC
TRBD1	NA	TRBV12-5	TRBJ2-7	CASGLGTDTYEQYF	TGTGCTAGTGGTCTGGGGACAGATACCTACGAGCAGTACTTC